Presented here are 14 T cell receptor beta chains from one specimen sequenced in a study of Ad26.COV2.S vaccination and SARS-CoV-2 variants. Treatment: 19 received Ad26.COV2.S at low or high dose, single or two shots; several received placebo; per-sample allocation not given. It was on day 63 after the first vaccine or placebo injection that samples were taken. Libraries were prepared by immunoSEQ multiplex PCR; TCRdb keeps only in-frame clonotypes and omits some of them. There are about 350,000 clones in the sample; about 89% occur only once, and roughly 4.8% lies in the top ten. The sample consisted of peripheral blood, taken in a trial of Ad26.COV2.S vaccine versus placebo. Receptors were obtained from a person aged 18 to 65 who received the Ad26.COV2.S COVID-19 vaccine or a placebo.

The chain uses TRBV28 and TRBJ2-5; TRBD1 aligns across 9 bases. The V segment lost 5 bases and the J segment 3 bases; nucleotides outside the gene matches: 10. Looked up from germline, CDR1 is MDHEN and CDR2 is SYDVKM. CDR3 length: 16 residues. The CDR3: CASSPPTGGSEETQYF. Written as DNA, the CDR3 is TGTGCCAGCAGTCCTCCAACAGGGGGCTCGGAAGAGACCCAGTACTTC.

The chain carries TRBV2 and TRBJ2-7; TRBD1 matches 11 bases. The CDR3 length is 15 residues. The V gene end was trimmed by 0 bases and the J gene end by 6 bases; junction bases not matched to a gene: 4. The germline V gene encodes CDR1 SNHLY and CDR2 FYNNEI. CDR3 sequence reads: CASSEASDRGLEQYF. The DNA of the CDR3 is TGTGCCAGCAGTGAAGCGTCGGACAGGGGGCTCGAGCAGTACTTC. Complete variable domain (other parts from reference TRBV2 and TRBJ2-7): EPEVTQTPSHQVTQMGQEVILRCVPISNHLYFYWYRQILGQKVEFLVSFYNNEISEKSEIFDDQFSVERPDGSNFTLKIRSTKLEDSAMYFCASSEASDRGLEQYFGPGTRLTVT.

This chain uses TRBV6-5 with TRBJ1-1; D perhaps matches TRBD1 (5 bases). In germline, CDR1 is MNHEY, CDR2 SVGAGI. The CDR3 length is 14 residues. V was trimmed by 6 bases and J by 0 bases, leaving 11 bases between them. The CDR3 sequence is CASRLGDLNTEAFF. CDR3 nucleotide sequence: TGTGCCAGCAGGTTAGGGGACTTGAACACTGAAGCTTTCTTT.

About this clone: The sample has other DNA sequences that encode this CDR3 too. The chain couples TRBV4-1 to TRBJ2-2; a possible D gene is TRBD2 (5 bases). With 0 bases removed from V and 1 base from J, the gap between germline ends came to 9 bases. CDR1 and CDR2 (germline): MGHRA, YSYEKL. This CDR3 has 16 amino acids. For the CDR3, the DNA is TGCGCCAGCAGCCAAGATAGAGGGTGGAACACCGGGGAGCTGTTTTTT. Translation: CASSQDRGWNTGELFF.

The chain uses TRBV5-1 and TRBJ1-1; D is possibly TRBD1 (5 bases). CDR1 and CDR2 (germline): SGHRS, YFSETQ. The CDR3 spans 16 residues. The ends were cut back, 4 bases at V and 0 bases at J, with 16 bases in the middle. CDR3: CASSTGHGMMNTEAFF. For the CDR3, the DNA is TGCGCCAGCAGCACGGGGCACGGAATGATGAACACTGAAGCTTTCTTT.

This CDR3 reads CASSDLQGADADEQFF. CDR3 DNA sequence: TGTGCCAGCAGCGACTTACAGGGGGCGGACGCGGATGAGCAGTTCTTC. The rearrangement uses TRBV13 and TRBJ2-1, with 9 bases that match TRBD1. Germline CDR1 is PRHDT and CDR2 is FYEKMQ (reference sequence). The CDR3 is 16 amino acids. V dropped 5 bases and J dropped 8; count of bases not matched to a gene: 13.

The chain has TRBV4-3 and TRBJ1-1; 7 bases are shared with TRBD1. This CDR3 is 17 amino acids long. V shed 0 bases and J 0 bases; nucleotides not matched to a gene: 7. Germline lookup yields CDR1 LGHNA and CDR2 YSLEER. The CDR3 loop reads CASSQDGLQGLNTEAFF. In nucleotides, the CDR3 is TGCGCCAGCAGCCAAGATGGTCTACAGGGGCTGAACACTGAAGCTTTCTTT.

The chain is built from TRBV19 and TRBJ1-5; D gene uncertain. Trimming removed 1 base at V and 2 bases at J, with 12 bases between. Germline values: CDR1 LNHDA, CDR2 SQIVND (reference sequence). The length of the CDR3 is 16 residues. The CDR3 protein is CASSIGRAAGNQPQHF. CDR3 DNA: TGTGCCAGTAGTATAGGGAGGGCTGCGGGCAATCAGCCCCAGCATTTT.

V is TRBV4-2 and J is TRBJ2-5; 8 bases line up with TRBD2. The CDR3 is 16 amino acids. Trimming removed 3 bases from V and 7 bases from J; junction bases left unmatched: 13. Germline CDR1 LGHNA, CDR2 YNFKEQ. Written as DNA, the CDR3 is TGTGCCAGCAGCCACCCCCGGGGGGGGGCTCCCGTGACCCAGTACTTC. Translated: CASSHPRGGAPVTQYF.

The CDR3 nucleotides read TGTGCCAGTAGTCCCTACCGGGACAGTTTCCACAATGAGCAGTTCTTC. It translates to CASSPYRDSFHNEQFF. This sequence joins TRBV19 and TRBJ2-1, with 7 bases matching TRBD1. The CDR3 has 16 amino acids. V lost 5 bases, J lost 5 bases, and 12 bases stayed unmatched. In germline, CDR1 is LNHDA, CDR2 SQIVND (reference sequence). The full variable domain, with the rest looked up from reference TRBV19 and TRBJ2-1, is DGGITQSPKYLFRKEGQNVTLSCEQNLNHDAMYWYRQDPGQGLRLIYYSQIVNDFQKGDIAEGYSVSREKKESFPLTVTSAQKNPTAFYLCASSPYRDSFHNEQFFGPGTRLTVL.

The CDR3 nucleotides read TGTGCCAGCTCACCGGAGGTTCTAGCCAAAAACATTCAGTACTTC. This encodes CASSPEVLAKNIQYF. This chain links TRBV18 with TRBJ2-4; the D gene is possibly TRBD2 (5 bases). The CDR3 runs 15 residues. Germline CDR1 KGHSH, CDR2 LQKENI. V was clipped by 3 bases and J by 0 bases, with 9 bases between them.

This sequence joins TRBV5-6 and TRBJ2-3; D is ambiguous. The CDR3 length is 17 residues. Germline lookup yields CDR1 SGHDT and CDR2 YYEEEE. Trimming shortened V by 0 bases and J by 2 bases, and 16 bases separated the two germline ends. Here the CDR3 reads CASSLEFWAGTTDTQYF. In DNA, the CDR3 is TGTGCCAGCAGCTTGGAATTTTGGGCAGGTACCACAGATACGCAGTATTTT.

The rearrangement joins TRBV28 to TRBJ1-5; 7 positions match TRBD1. Trimming at V came to 6 bases and at J to 6 bases, leaving 11 bases not matched to a gene. The CDR3 has 15 residues. Germline CDR1 is MDHEN and CDR2 is SYDVKM. CDR3 in amino acids: CASSRETGFTQPQHF. The CDR3 nucleotides read TGTGCCAGCAGCCGAGAGACAGGGTTCACTCAGCCCCAGCATTTT.

This sequence joins TRBV11-2 and TRBJ2-1; tentatively, D is TRBD1 or TRBD2 (6 bases each). Germline V gene lookup returns CDR1 SGHAT and CDR2 FQNNGV. This CDR3 is 14 amino acids long. V was trimmed by 6 bases and J by 10 bases, leaving 19 bases between them. As DNA, the CDR3 is TGTGCCAGCAGTCCTACGGGGGCAGGGAGGGAGCAGTTCTTC. Amino acid sequence: CASSPTGAGREQFF.